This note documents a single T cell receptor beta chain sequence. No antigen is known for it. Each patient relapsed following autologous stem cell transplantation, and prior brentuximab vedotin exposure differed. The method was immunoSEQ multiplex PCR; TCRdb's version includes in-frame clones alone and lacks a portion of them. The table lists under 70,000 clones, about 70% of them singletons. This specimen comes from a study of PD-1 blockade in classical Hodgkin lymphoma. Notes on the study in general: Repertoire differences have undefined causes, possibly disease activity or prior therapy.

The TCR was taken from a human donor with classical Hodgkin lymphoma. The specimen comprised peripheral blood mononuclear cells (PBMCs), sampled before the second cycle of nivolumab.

CDR3 nucleotides: TGTGCCAGTAGTACGAGACTAGCGGGGGGGGTAAACAATGAGCAGTTCTTC. It codes for CASSTRLAGGVNNEQFF. The chain uses TRBV19 and TRBJ2-1; 14 nucleotides align to TRBD2. With V trimmed by 4 bases and J by 5 bases, 7 bases remained unmatched. Germline V CDR1 and CDR2: LNHDA, SQIVND (reference sequence). The CDR3 totals 17 residues.